This T cell receptor beta chain came from a study of identical twins. Study-wide points: The analysis was cross-sectional rather than longitudinal within donors. Some out-of-frame alpha sequences were shared by twins, and these showed excess low generation probability.

There are a few counts of this clonotype. Its antigen is not identified. In TCRdb, the 5' RACE reads were re-called with MiXCR into one record per CDR3 protein. The sample has 750,000 to 950,000 distinct CDR3 sequences, roughly an eighth seen once. Germline assignment: CDR1 SGHAT and CDR2 FQNNGV. Trimming removed 0 bases from V and 2 bases from J, with 13 bases in between. There are 17 residues in the CDR3. These same data were also listed under a study on yellow fever vaccine responses in identical twins.

The chain uses TRBV11-2 and TRBJ2-2, with a weak D call TRBD2 (6 bases). The sequenced sample consisted of PBMCs. The TCR originated in a young woman in good health. CDR3 bases: TGTGCCAGCAGCTTAGATGCCGGGACTCTAAACACCGGGGAGCTGTTTTTT. Its protein is CASSLDAGTLNTGELFF.